This is a list of T cell receptor beta chains from one sample in a study of blood T cells in healthy people across ages. MiXCR was run by TCRdb on the 5' RACE reads, yielding one entry per CDR3 protein. This sample has 600,000 or so distinct CDR3 sequences, with under 30% found just once. Sequencing was carried out using blood. These receptor sequences come from a woman aged 80 or over in good health. CDR3s include the opening cysteine and the closing phenylalanine or tryptophan. A D gene is named only where the DNA matches it firmly. Size values are once, few and many counts, or a class for expanded clones, and some rows have none.

cdr3_nt	cdr3_aa	d_call	clone_size	j_call	v_call
TGTGCCAGCAGCTTAGAAGGAGGGACAGCCTACGAGCAGTACTTC	CASSLEGGTAYEQYF	-	-	TRBJ2-7	TRBV7-2
TGTGCCAGCAGTGAACCTAGCGGGGTAGGGGAGACCCAGTACTTC	CASSEPSGVGETQYF	TRBD2	many	TRBJ2-5	TRBV25-1
TGTGCCAGTAGTCAGAATCCAGGAAACACTGAAGCTTTCTTT	CASSQNPGNTEAFF	-	-	TRBJ1-1	TRBV19
TGTGCCAGCAACAGGGAAGGGGGCGGGGAGCTGTTTTTT	CASNREGGGELFF	-	few	TRBJ2-2	TRBV9
TGCAGTGCCGCCCGGCAACGCGGGGGGGGGAATGAGCAGTTCTTC	CSAARQRGGGNEQFF	TRBD2	-	TRBJ2-1	TRBV20-1
TGTGCCCGGGCAGGGGGAGTGGGCGGCTACACCTTC	CARAGGVGGYTF	TRBD1	-	TRBJ1-2	TRBV30
TGCAGCGTGGAAGCTGTAACGACAGGGGGCACTGAAGCTTTCTTT	CSVEAVTTGGTEAFF	TRBD1	few	TRBJ1-1	TRBV29-1
TGCAGTGCCTGGCGGGGACACGGCAAAAACATTCAGTACTTC	CSAWRGHGKNIQYF	-	many	TRBJ2-4	TRBV20-1
TGTGCCAGCAGTGTGACGGTTGGAGCTTTCTTT	CASSVTVGAFF	-	-	TRBJ1-1	TRBV2
TGTGCCAGCAGCCTGACAGGAGTCGAGCAGTACTTC	CASSLTGVEQYF	-	many	TRBJ2-7	TRBV7-9
TGTGCCAGCAGTGGATCCGGGGCCCGGAGGTGGACAGATACGCAGTATTTT	CASSGSGARRWTDTQYF	-	-	TRBJ2-3	TRBV28
TGTGCCAGCAGTTACCCCGGACAGGGGGAGACCCAGTACTTC	CASSYPGQGETQYF	TRBD1	many	TRBJ2-5	TRBV6-6
TGCAGTGCCGATTGGGGCAGGGAGACCCAGTACTTC	CSADWGRETQYF	-	many	TRBJ2-5	TRBV20-1
TGTGCCAGCAGTTACTCGGGACTCTCCTCTGGAAACACCATATATTTT	CASSYSGLSSGNTIYF	-	once	TRBJ1-3	TRBV6-5
TGTGCCAGCAGTTACTCGATGTCTAGCAGTGAGACCCAGTACTTC	CASSYSMSSSETQYF	-	medium-sized	TRBJ2-5	TRBV6-2/TRBV6-3
TGTGCCTGGAAGAACAATGAGCAGTTCTTC	CAWKNNEQFF	-	many	TRBJ2-1	TRBV30
TGCGCCAGCTCCCCCGGGACAGCCTTCAATGAGCAGTTCTTC	CASSPGTAFNEQFF	TRBD1	-	TRBJ2-1	TRBV5-1
TGTGCCAGCAGATCCGACAGGGCGGAGGATTCACCCCTCCACTTT	CASRSDRAEDSPLHF	TRBD1	many	TRBJ1-6	TRBV2
TGTGCCAGCAGCTTAGAGGCAGGGAACAACTATGGCTACACCTTC	CASSLEAGNNYGYTF	-	few	TRBJ1-2	TRBV7-3
TGCAGTGTTAGAGGGCTAGCGGCTTCCTACAATGAGCAGTACTTC	CSVRGLAASYNEQYF	TRBD2	-	TRBJ2-7	TRBV20-1
TGTGCCAGCAGCTTAGGAAAATGGACTGAAGCTTTCTTT	CASSLGKWTEAFF	-	many	TRBJ1-1	TRBV6-5
TGTGCCAGCTCGGGACAGCCCTACGAGCAGTACTTC	CASSGQPYEQYF	TRBD1	once	TRBJ2-7	TRBV7-2
TGTGCCAGCAGCCCACGGGACAGGGGTAACACCGGGGAGCTGTTTTTT	CASSPRDRGNTGELFF	TRBD1	-	TRBJ2-2	TRBV5-5
TGTGCCAGCAGCTTATGGTACCCTGGAATCTCCTGCAATGAGCAGTTCTTC	CASSLWYPGISCNEQFF	-	-	TRBJ2-1	TRBV7-6
TGCAGTGCTAGAGATCAAAGAGGGGTGACGGGGCCCCAGCATTTT	CSARDQRGVTGPQHF	-	many	TRBJ1-5	TRBV20-1
TGTGCCAGCAGTTATGTGGGACGGGGCCTAGATCAGCCCCAGCATTTT	CASSYVGRGLDQPQHF	-	few	TRBJ1-5	TRBV6-2/TRBV6-3
TGCAGTGCGCTCGACTCGTTTGAGAATGAAGCTTTCTTT	CSALDSFENEAFF	-	-	TRBJ1-1	TRBV20-1
TGCAGTGCTAGTTTCCCAATAACTAATGAAAAACTGTTTTTT	CSASFPITNEKLFF	-	-	TRBJ1-4	TRBV20-1
TGTGCCACCAGCAGACAGGGGGGAACCTACAATGAGCAGTTCTTC	CATSRQGGTYNEQFF	-	few	TRBJ2-1	TRBV15
TGCAGTGCTAGAGATGCAGGGGATGCCTATGGCTACACCTTC	CSARDAGDAYGYTF	-	many	TRBJ1-2	TRBV20-1
TGTGCCAGCAGCTCAACAGGGGGCATGAACACTGAAGCTTTCTTT	CASSSTGGMNTEAFF	TRBD1	many	TRBJ1-1	TRBV12-3/TRBV12-4
TGTGCCAGCAGCGTAGGGGACGGACGATTGACAGATACGCGGTATTTT	CASSVGDGRLTDTRYF	-	few	TRBJ2-3	TRBV9
TGTGCCAGCAGCCAGAGGACGGCGCGGGGGCAGTACTTC	CASSQRTARGQYF	-	many	TRBJ2-7	TRBV7-8
TGCGCCAGCAGACAGGACGGGAACACTGAAGCTTTCTTT	CASRQDGNTEAFF	-	many	TRBJ1-1	TRBV5-1
TGTGCCACCAGCGCGAGGACAGTTAGATATGGCTACACCTTC	CATSARTVRYGYTF	-	many	TRBJ1-2	TRBV15
TGTGCCAGCAGAGCATATGGGGCTAGCGGGGGGGGCAATGAGCAGTTCTTC	CASRAYGASGGGNEQFF	TRBD2	many	TRBJ2-1	TRBV6-2/TRBV6-3
TGTGCCAGCAGCGGACTAGCGGGGGGGAACTACGAGCAGTACTTC	CASSGLAGGNYEQYF	TRBD2	many	TRBJ2-7	TRBV7-9
TGTGCCAGCGCCACCCTAGCAGAAAGGGATTCACCCCTCCACTTT	CASATLAERDSPLHF	-	-	TRBJ1-6	TRBV21-1
TGTGCCAGCAGGGGACAGATCTACGAGCAGTACTTC	CASRGQIYEQYF	TRBD1	many	TRBJ2-7	TRBV27
TGTGCCTGCCATGGGGGAGATTTATCTTCTAACTATGGCTACACCTTC	CACHGGDLSSNYGYTF	-	few	TRBJ1-2	TRBV30
TGCAGTGCTAGGGGGGCCCCGGGTAGCGGCGGGGAGCTGTTTTTT	CSARGAPGSGGELFF	-	-	TRBJ2-2	TRBV20-1
TGTGCCAGCAGCCACCTGGGACAGTTCGATACGCAGTATTTT	CASSHLGQFDTQYF	TRBD1	many	TRBJ2-3	TRBV3-1
TGTGCCAGTAGAACTTGGGACTCTGGGGCCAACGTCCTGACTTTC	CASRTWDSGANVLTF	-	-	TRBJ2-6	TRBV7-9
TGTGCCACCACTACTAGCGGGGAGAGCACAGATACACAGTATTTT	CATTTSGESTDTQYF	TRBD2	-	TRBJ2-3	TRBV24-1
TGCAGTGCGCCGGGGCCCAGCTCCTACGAGCAGTACTTC	CSAPGPSSYEQYF	-	many	TRBJ2-7	TRBV20-1
TGTGCCAGCAGCTTAGCCTTGGACAGGGGCTATGGCTACACCTTC	CASSLALDRGYGYTF	TRBD1	few	TRBJ1-2	TRBV7-2
TGCGCCAGCAGCCAACCAAGGACGGATTCGGAGCAGTACTTC	CASSQPRTDSEQYF	-	few	TRBJ2-5	TRBV4-1
TGCAGTGCTAGAGATCGGGGCAGGGCGCGTAATGAGCAGTTCTTC	CSARDRGRARNEQFF	-	-	TRBJ2-1	TRBV20-1
TGTGCCAGCAGTGGGGGAGCGTCCGGCTCGGGGTATTTT	CASSGGASGSGYF	-	many	TRBJ2-3	TRBV2
TGCAGTGCTAGCATAATGGGCCTCGCTGGGGGAAAACTGTTTTTT	CSASIMGLAGGKLFF	-	few	TRBJ1-4	TRBV20-1
TGTGCCATCAGTGCGCTGCAGGGTCCGAACGAGCAGTACTTC	CAISALQGPNEQYF	-	many	TRBJ2-7	TRBV10-3
TGTGCCAGCAGCTACGGGACTCTACTCTACGAGCAGTACTTC	CASSYGTLLYEQYF	-	many	TRBJ2-7	TRBV7-2